This T cell receptor beta chain was retrieved from a study of lymphopenia after photon versus proton radiotherapy (dated by TCRdb to between 2018 and 2020). Looking at the study overall: The immunological effects of photon versus proton radiation therapy were compared in patients with gastrointestinal tumors who developed high-grade lymphopenia. The cohort included some 20 patients with gastrointestinal tumors who developed lymphopenia after receiving either photon or proton therapy. The study aimed to characterize how the two radiation modalities differ in their impact on the immune system. Results and caveats for the whole study, not just this receptor: The survival association was examined only in patients who died, and the authors described better survival with proton therapy as a possibility, not as a demonstrated result. During treatment, patients who received photon therapy lost naive T cells and TCR diversity and gained effector/memory populations, whereas patients who received proton therapy remained relatively stable. After the lymphocyte count nadir, oligoclonal expansion, especially of CD8+ Temra cells, was observed in photon-treated repertoires, and the drop in diversity was driven by this expansion. Across the cohort, a larger post-nadir drop in TCR diversity was inversely correlated with overall survival time among patients who died.

To prepare the library, the immunoSEQ multiplex PCR assay was applied. T cell repertoires were profiled by deep sequencing of rearranged TCR beta loci, alongside multiparametric flow cytometry. In its TCRdb copy, this immuneACCESS table keeps in-frame sequences only and misses some clones. Where compared with another copy, unresolved V genes explain less than half of these, and the others have no known cause. The sample table shows around 42,000 clones, and less than 90% are seen once. The ten largest clones add up to approximately 2% of the sample. The germline ends are 11 bases apart after V is trimmed by 3 bases and J by 11 bases. As encoded in the germline V gene (reference sequence), CDR1 is MNHNY while CDR2 is SVGAGI. The CDR3 spans 12 residues, from the cysteine through the phenylalanine. CDR3 DNA only is kept here, 36 bases in frame from base 1. A remark on this clone: Its target antigen remains unknown. Base quality data are lacking; no much larger clone is found one base away.

Here the sequenced sample was peripheral blood, taken from a patient treated with photon-based radiotherapy. This sequence originates from a man in his forties with gastric cancer. The chain couples TRBV6-6 to TRBJ1-5; the D gene cannot be resolved reliably. This receptor has the CDR3 CASSYGPEAQHF. Here is the DNA: TGTGCCAGCAGTTATGGACCCGAGGCCCAGCATTTT.